The next 10 T cell receptor beta chains were all read from a single sample in a study of shared clonotypes between healthy human individuals. Some clones are missing from TCRdb's copy, which holds only in-frame ones; the method was immunoSEQ multiplex PCR. The table records over 700,000 clones, approximately 77% of them present only once. Specimen: memory CD4+ T cells sorted from blood. Subset in this sample: CD45RA-negative fraction. The source of these receptors is a woman under 40 in good health.

With regard to this clone: In the same sample, other DNA sequences code for this CDR3. V and J are TRBV11-3 and TRBJ2-3, with D perhaps being TRBD1 or TRBD2 (5 bases each). The germline CDR1 and CDR2 sequences are SGHNT and YENEEA. Trimming stripped 2 bases from V and 3 bases from J, with 9 bases between. The CDR3 covers 14 residues. CDR3 bases: TGTGCCAGCAGCTTATCTGGGGGTACAGATACGCAGTATTTT. Residues: CASSLSGGTDTQYF.

The V and J genes are TRBV7-3 and TRBJ2-5, with no clear D. V shed 3 bases and J shed 7 bases, with 12 bases lying between them. From germline, CDR1 is SGHTA and CDR2 FQGTGA. CDR3 size: 13 residues. The CDR3 sequence is CASSFKAKGTQYF. In DNA form, the CDR3 reads TGTGCCAGCAGCTTTAAGGCCAAAGGGACCCAGTACTTC. The variable domain in full, completed from reference TRBV7-3 and TRBJ2-5, reads GAGVSQTPSNKVTEKGKYVELRCDPISGHTALYWYRQSLGQGPEFLIYFQGTGAADDSGLPNDRFFAVRPEGSVSTLKIQRTERGDSAVYLCASSFKAKGTQYFGPGTRLLVL.

The sample holds a few counts of this clone. This chain links TRBV6-4 with TRBJ2-3; D gene uncertain. Germline V gene lookup returns CDR1 MRHNA and CDR2 SNTAGT. This CDR3 comprises 14 residues. V was shortened by 2 bases and J by 3 bases, with 9 bases between the two germline ends. The chain's CDR3 is CASSDGLVTDTQYF. The CDR3 nucleotides read TGTGCCAGCAGTGACGGGCTTGTTACAGATACGCAGTATTTT.

CDR3 coding DNA: TGTGCCAGCAGTCTTGGGGCTGGTCGGCAGGTCGGGGAGACCCAGTACTTC. It codes for CASSLGAGRQVGETQYF. The V call is TRBV27, the J call TRBJ2-5, with D maybe TRBD1 (5 bases). This CDR3 contains 17 residues. V shed 5 bases and J shed 5 bases, with 24 bases lying between them. Germline CDR1 is MNHEY and CDR2 is SMNVEV (reference sequence).

This chain uses TRBV30 with TRBJ2-5; D unclear. The assigned J gene may be wrong: the sequence end matches TRBJ2-7 better. Germline CDR1 is GTSNPN and CDR2 is SVGIG (reference sequence). The CDR3 has 13 amino acids. Written as DNA, the CDR3 is TGTGCCTGGAGTGTATCCAGCTCCTACGAGCAGTACTTC. Residues: CAWSVSSSYEQYF.

The V and J genes are TRBV7-2 and TRBJ2-3; maybe TRBD2 (6 bases). Germline lookup yields CDR1 SGHTA and CDR2 FQGNSA. The CDR3 is made up of 15 amino acids. V lost 2 bases and J 2 bases, leaving 11 bases between the germline ends. CDR3 coding DNA: TGTGCCAGCAGCTTAAAAACGGGAGACACAGATACGCAGTATTTT. Encoded protein: CASSLKTGDTDTQYF.

Comment on this clone: Different DNA sequences within this sample yield the same CDR3. The chain joins TRBV6-5 to TRBJ2-1, with D perhaps given as TRBD1 or TRBD2 (5 bases each). The CDR3 totals 13 residues. The germline gives CDR1 MNHEY, CDR2 SVGAGI. V lost 6 bases to trimming and J lost 4 bases, with 10 bases between them. The CDR3 sequence: CASRGDRYNEQFF. CDR3 nucleotides: TGTGCCAGCAGAGGGGACCGATACAATGAGCAGTTCTTC.

This clone appeared a few times. CDR3 sequence reads: CASSPGLAGGDEQFF. In DNA form, the CDR3 reads TGCGCCAGCAGCCCTGGACTAGCGGGAGGGGATGAGCAGTTCTTC. J is TRBJ2-1 and V is TRBV5-1; 15 nucleotides agree with TRBD2. V was pared by 4 bases and J by 8 bases, with 4 bases of the junction left unmatched. Germline V gene sequence: CDR1 SGHRS, CDR2 YFSETQ. This CDR3 spans 15 amino acids.

The chain links TRBV6-5 to TRBJ2-7, with D unresolved. V was cut by 1 base and J by 2 bases, with 15 bases left in between. Germline assignment: CDR1 MNHEY and CDR2 SVGAGI. CDR3 size: 16 residues. The CDR3 loop reads CASSYYSVSRPYEQYF. CDR3 DNA sequence: TGTGCCAGCAGTTACTACTCCGTCAGCAGACCCTACGAGCAGTACTTC.

This clone was found a few times. The V gene is TRBV19, the J gene TRBJ2-1; the D is unclear. This CDR3 comprises 16 residues. Trimming left V 3 bases short and J 4 bases short, with 16 bases between. From germline, CDR1 is LNHDA and CDR2 SQIVND (reference sequence). The CDR3 is CASSILSVATYNEQFF. CDR3 DNA: TGTGCCAGTAGTATCCTCTCTGTGGCTACATACAATGAGCAGTTCTTC. Full variable domain (rest looked up from reference TRBV19 and TRBJ2-1): DGGITQSPKYLFRKEGQNVTLSCEQNLNHDAMYWYRQDPGQGLRLIYYSQIVNDFQKGDIAEGYSVSREKKESFPLTVTSAQKNPTAFYLCASSILSVATYNEQFFGPGTRLTVL.